Included here is one T cell receptor (beta chain) sequence, with context. The ends lost 0 bases at V and 0 bases at J; junction bases unmatched: 9. CDR1 and CDR2 from the germline V gene are SGHRS and YFSETQ. The CDR3 loop spans 18 amino acids. PCR primers comprised 60 Vbeta and 13 Jbeta primers. Profiling relied on immunoSEQ multiplex PCR, and the TCRdb table lists in-frame clones only, not all of them. The top ten hold around 1% of the sample, which has roughly 150,000 clones, roughly 80% seen once. The source of the sample is a study of cytomegalovirus exposure and HLA in healthy donors. Study as a whole: The study's early data release held roughly 91 million unique TCRs from HLA-typed donors.

The sample was PBMCs. The source is a man under 40 in good health and CMV-seronegative. The rearrangement joins TRBV5-1 to TRBJ2-1; 7 bases fit TRBD1. The CDR3: CASSLGKFTGDSYNEQFF. The CDR3 region has the DNA TGCGCCAGCAGCTTGGGAAAATTTACAGGGGACTCCTACAATGAGCAGTTCTTC. Filled out from reference TRBV5-1 and TRBJ2-1, the complete variable domain reads KAGVTQTPRYLIKTRGQQVTLSCSPISGHRSVSWYQQTPGQGLQFLFEYFSETQRNKGNFPGRFSGRQFSNSRSEMNVSTLELGDSALYLCASSLGKFTGDSYNEQFFGPGTRLTVL.